The 28 T cell receptor beta chains below were found in one sample sequenced in a study of CD8 T cells in Susac syndrome. Random hexamers were used to reverse transcribe an amount of about 0.45 to 1 ug RNA. TCRdb reprocessed the immunoSEQ multiplex PCR reads with MiXCR, giving one entry per CDR3 protein. Of 200,000 to 250,000 distinct CDR3 sequences in the sample, 94% were seen once. The sequenced sample was CD4+ T cells from PBMCs. These receptors came from a human donor with Susac syndrome.

This chain uses TRBV18 with TRBJ2-1; 7 nucleotides line up with TRBD1. This CDR3 comprises 15 residues. Germline trimming cut 3 bases from V and 6 bases from J; bases unmatched to any gene: 8. CDR1 is KGHSH and CDR2 is LQKENI in the germline V gene. This CDR3 is CASSPRQGPGNEQFF. The CDR3 DNA sequence: TGTGCCAGCTCACCTAGACAGGGACCTGGCAATGAGCAGTTCTTC.

The rearrangement joins TRBV9 to TRBJ2-1, with 9 bases identical to TRBD1. The CDR3 sequence is 17 residues long. CDR1 and CDR2 (germline): SGDLS, YYNGEE. V shed 4 bases, J shed 5 bases, and the junction held 13 bases outside the gene matches. The DNA of the CDR3 is TGTGCCAGCAGCCCTCGAAATCTGGGACAGGGCCACAATGAGCAGTTCTTC. It specifies CASSPRNLGQGHNEQFF.

The chain uses TRBV15 and TRBJ1-1, with unresolved D. Per the germline V gene, CDR1 is LNHNV and CDR2 is YYDKDF (reference sequence). The CDR3 sequence is 14 residues long. Trimming pared 2 bases from V and 0 bases from J, leaving 7 bases between. The CDR3 nucleotides read TGTGCCACCAGCAGACCCTCCCTGAACACTGAAGCTTTCTTT. Translation: CATSRPSLNTEAFF.

The chain is built from TRBV15 and TRBJ1-1, with no clear D. This CDR3 region has 16 residues. The germline gives CDR1 LNHNV, CDR2 YYDKDF (reference sequence). V was clipped by 0 bases and J by 2 bases, with 13 bases between them. In DNA form, the CDR3 reads TGTGCCACCAGCAGAGATACTGGACTCCAAAACACTGAAGCTTTCTTT. It encodes CATSRDTGLQNTEAFF.

This chain connects TRBV7-6 to TRBJ2-3, with 14 nucleotides matching TRBD2. The CDR3 sequence is 18 residues long. Germline trimming cut 1 base from V and 1 base from J; bases unmatched to any gene: 4. Germline V CDR1 and CDR2: SGHVS, FNYEAQ. The CDR3, as DNA: TGTGCCAGCAGCTTAGGACTAGCGGGGGGGCCGGGCACAGATACGCAGTATTTT. Translated, it gives CASSLGLAGGPGTDTQYF.

The rearrangement uses TRBV20-1 and TRBJ1-6; D gene ambiguous. This CDR3 comprises 15 residues. Trimming left V 0 bases short and J 9 bases short, with 15 bases between. CDR1 is DFQATT and CDR2 is SNEGSKA in the germline V gene (reference sequence). The CDR3 region is CSARESRGFSSPLHF. CDR3 DNA: TGCAGTGCTAGAGAGTCCCGAGGGTTCAGTTCACCCCTCCACTTT.

V gene TRBV19 combines with J gene TRBJ1-1, with D uncertain. V was shortened by 9 bases and J by 0 bases, with 11 bases between the two germline ends. The CDR3 runs 13 residues. The germline V gene has CDR1 LNHDA and CDR2 SQIVND (reference sequence). CDR3 in DNA: TGTGCCAGCCTCAAAAGGGTGAACACTGAAGCTTTCTTT. It specifies CASLKRVNTEAFF.

This chain uses TRBV5-4 with TRBJ2-5, with TRBD1 matching over 8 bases. V gave up 4 bases and J gave up 2 bases; unmatched junction bases: 7. Germline assignment: CDR1 SGHNT and CDR2 YYREEE (reference sequence). The CDR3 length is 15 residues. This CDR3 is CASSNRRDRQETQYF. CDR3 sequence (DNA): TGTGCCAGCAGCAATCGAAGGGACAGGCAAGAGACCCAGTACTTC.

The chain is built from TRBV4-2 and TRBJ2-7; D not certain. The germline CDR1 and CDR2 sequences are LGHNA and YNFKEQ. The ends were cut back, 1 base at V and 2 bases at J, with 12 bases in the middle. There are 15 residues in the CDR3. The CDR3 reads CASSQVGQEPYEQYF. CDR3 nucleotides: TGTGCCAGCAGCCAAGTAGGTCAGGAGCCCTACGAGCAGTACTTC.

The rearrangement uses TRBV5-1 and TRBJ1-5; no clear D gene. Germline CDR1 is SGHRS and CDR2 is YFSETQ. V lost 5 bases and J 0 bases, leaving 15 bases between the germline ends. This CDR3 is built from 16 residues. The DNA for the CDR3 is TGCGCCAGCAGTCCTTTGGGGATGTATAGCAATCAGCCCCAGCATTTT. Translating gives CASSPLGMYSNQPQHF.

The rearrangement joins TRBV7-9 to TRBJ2-3; 7 positions match TRBD1. The V and J ends lost 9 bases and 0 bases, in that order; junction bases with no gene match: 6. Germline V gives CDR1 SEHNR, CDR2 FQNEAQ (reference sequence). The length of the CDR3 is 14 residues. CDR3 protein: CASASRGSTDTQYF. As DNA, the CDR3 is TGTGCCAGTGCTAGCAGGGGGAGCACAGATACGCAGTATTTT.

The J gene is TRBJ1-3, the V gene TRBV12-3 or TRBV12-4; D not resolved. The CDR3 runs 13 residues. V was pared by 7 bases and J by 5 bases, with 12 bases between. The CDR3 sequence: CASKGPWRNTIYF. In nucleotides, the CDR3 is TGTGCCAGCAAAGGTCCTTGGCGAAACACCATATATTTT.

The chain carries TRBV28 and TRBJ1-5; D unclear. Germline V gene data show CDR1 as MDHEN and CDR2 as SYDVKM. CDR3 length equals 18 residues. The ends were cut back, 2 bases at V and 5 bases at J, with 22 bases in the middle. The CDR3 region is CASSLRGKGVPTYQPQHF. The CDR3 DNA reads TGTGCCAGCAGTTTAAGAGGCAAAGGCGTCCCTACATATCAGCCCCAGCATTTT.

This clonotype was observed a handful of times. This chain joins TRBV20-1 and TRBJ1-2, with 8 nucleotides matching TRBD1. The CDR3 has 13 residues. CDR1 and CDR2 from the germline V gene are DFQATT and SNEGSKA (reference sequence). V gave up 6 bases and J gave up 3 bases; unmatched junction bases: 6. The CDR3 nucleotides are TGCAGTGCCCCTGGACAGGGTGACTATGGCTACACCTTC. It yields the protein CSAPGQGDYGYTF.

This clonotype was picked up one time. The V and J genes are TRBV7-2 and TRBJ2-5; 14 nucleotides agree with TRBD2. V gave up 5 bases and J gave up 5 bases; unmatched junction bases: 13. The CDR3 runs to 18 residues. Per germline, CDR1 SGHTA and CDR2 FQGNSA. DNA for the CDR3: TGTGCCAGCAGCCCCGGGACTAGCGGGGGACCACGGAAGGAGACCCAGTACTTC. Protein sequence: CASSPGTSGGPRKETQYF.

The V gene is TRBV15, the J gene TRBJ2-5; D may be TRBD1 (5 bases). Germline CDR1 LNHNV, CDR2 YYDKDF (reference sequence). The CDR3 consists of 13 residues. V shed 8 bases and J shed 3 bases, with 13 bases lying between them. The DNA of the CDR3 is TGTGCCACCGGAAACAGGATAAAAGAGACCCAGTACTTC. Amino acids: CATGNRIKETQYF.

The chain is built from TRBV29-1 and TRBJ1-4; tentative D call: TRBD1 (6 bases). V lost 7 bases to trimming and J lost 5 bases, with 17 bases between them. Germline-derived CDR1 and CDR2 are SQVTM and ANQGSEA. CDR3 length: 14 residues. CDR3 in DNA: TGCAGCGGGGGTTGGGCAGGGGAGAATGAAAAACTGTTTTTT. Translated, it gives CSGGWAGENEKLFF.

This clonotype was counted a single time. V gene TRBV29-1 combines with J gene TRBJ1-1, with D unclear. Trimming removed 7 bases from V and 0 bases from J, with 6 bases in between. This CDR3 is 11 amino acids long. Germline V gives CDR1 SQVTM, CDR2 ANQGSEA. This CDR3 is CSGTMNTEAFF. Written as DNA, the CDR3 is TGCAGCGGAACTATGAACACTGAAGCTTTCTTT.

The CDR3 sequence is CSAPDARKNTEAFF. The CDR3 nucleotides are TGCAGTGCCCCAGACGCCAGAAAGAACACTGAAGCTTTCTTT. This sequence joins TRBV20-1 and TRBJ1-1; D uncertain. CDR1 is DFQATT and CDR2 is SNEGSKA in the germline V gene (reference sequence). Between the trimmed V and J ends, which lost 6 bases and 1 base, there was a span of 15 bases. The CDR3 runs 14 residues.

V and J are TRBV7-2 and TRBJ2-5; D gene uncertain. V lost 5 bases to trimming and J lost 2 bases, with 18 bases between them. CDR3 size: 16 residues. CDR1 and CDR2 from the germline V gene are SGHTA and FQGNSA. In DNA, the CDR3 is TGTGCCAGCAGCCCTAGATCCGCCCAGTGGCAAGAGACCCAGTACTTC. This sequence encodes CASSPRSAQWQETQYF.

V usage is TRBV20-1 and J usage is TRBJ2-1, with TRBD2 identical over 14 bases. From germline, CDR1 is DFQATT and CDR2 SNEGSKA (reference sequence). V shed 5 bases, J shed 0 bases, and the junction held 12 bases outside the gene matches. The CDR3 runs 19 residues. The CDR3 sequence is CSALTRSGTSGSSYNEQFF. CDR3 sequence (DNA): TGCAGTGCTCTAACCCGATCGGGGACTAGCGGGAGCTCCTACAATGAGCAGTTCTTC.

This clonotype was seen just once. The V and J genes are TRBV12-3 or TRBV12-4 and TRBJ2-1, with TRBD1 matching 10 bases. The V gene end was trimmed by 7 bases and the J gene end by 3 bases; junction bases not matched to a gene: 9. The CDR3 has 16 residues. The CDR3 sequence: CASTHHRDRGYNEQFF. The CDR3 region has the DNA TGTGCCAGCACACATCACCGGGACAGGGGCTACAATGAGCAGTTCTTC.

The genes are TRBV30 and TRBJ1-6; no firm D call. The CDR3 has 14 residues. Germline values: CDR1 GTSNPN, CDR2 SVGIG (reference sequence). The ends were cut back, 5 bases at V and 8 bases at J, with 16 bases in the middle. This CDR3 is CAWETDHGDSPLHF. In DNA, the CDR3 is TGTGCCTGGGAGACCGATCACGGTGATTCACCCCTCCACTTT.

This rearrangement joins TRBV18 to TRBJ2-3, with TRBD2 identical over 9 bases. The germline CDR1 and CDR2 sequences are KGHSH and LQKENI. The CDR3 runs to 15 residues. V gave up 4 bases and J gave up 4 bases; unmatched junction bases: 6. The CDR3 is CASSRGSGGSDTQYF. CDR3 coding DNA: TGTGCCAGCTCACGCGGTAGCGGGGGATCAGATACGCAGTATTTT.

The chain uses TRBV7-3 and TRBJ2-3; D unresolved. The germline V and J ends were trimmed by 4 bases and 5 bases, with 16 bases remaining between them. The CDR3 is made up of 15 amino acids. Germline CDR1 and CDR2: SGHTA and FQGTGA. CDR3 in amino acids: CASSSDSTPVDTQYF. CDR3 bases: TGTGCCAGCAGCTCAGACTCAACGCCAGTAGATACGCAGTATTTT.

J is TRBJ1-2 and V is TRBV29-1, with D maybe TRBD1 (5 bases). Germline-derived CDR1 and CDR2 are SQVTM and ANQGSEA. The CDR3 has 15 residues. V shed 0 bases and J shed 4 bases, with 15 bases lying between them. CDR3 amino acids: CSVEDQAGRGYGYTF. The CDR3 DNA reads as TGCAGCGTTGAAGATCAGGCGGGGCGAGGCTATGGCTACACCTTC.

This CDR3 is CSARARALGEKLFF. Written as DNA, the CDR3 is TGCAGTGCTAGAGCGAGGGCCCTCGGTGAAAAACTGTTTTTT. The chain combines TRBV20-1 with TRBJ1-4; D remains ambiguous. This CDR3 has 14 residues. Trimming took off 1 base at V and 7 bases at J, with 13 bases between the two ends. Per germline, CDR1 DFQATT and CDR2 SNEGSKA (reference sequence).

J is TRBJ1-1 and V is TRBV3-1; no clear D gene. With 4 bases removed from V and 1 base from J, the gap between germline ends came to 13 bases. The CDR3 sequence is 15 residues long. Per germline, CDR1 LGHDT and CDR2 YNNKEL (reference sequence). The CDR3 is CASSPITSQNTEAFF. The CDR3 nucleotides read TGTGCCAGCAGCCCGATTACAAGTCAGAACACTGAAGCTTTCTTT.